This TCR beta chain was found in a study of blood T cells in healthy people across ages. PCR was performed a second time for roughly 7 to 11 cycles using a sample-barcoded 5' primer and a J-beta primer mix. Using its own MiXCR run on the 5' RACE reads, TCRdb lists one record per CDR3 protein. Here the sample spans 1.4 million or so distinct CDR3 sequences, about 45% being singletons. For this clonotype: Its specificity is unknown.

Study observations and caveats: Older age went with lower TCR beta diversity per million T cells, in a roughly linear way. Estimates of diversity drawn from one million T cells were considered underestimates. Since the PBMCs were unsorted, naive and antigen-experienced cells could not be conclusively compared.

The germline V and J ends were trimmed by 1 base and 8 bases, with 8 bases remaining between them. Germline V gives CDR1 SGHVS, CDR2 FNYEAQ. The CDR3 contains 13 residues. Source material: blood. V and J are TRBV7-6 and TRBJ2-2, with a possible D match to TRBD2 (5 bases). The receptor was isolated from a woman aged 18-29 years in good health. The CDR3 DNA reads TGTGCCAGCAGCTTAGAATGGGAGGGGGAGCTGTTTTTT. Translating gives CASSLEWEGELFF.